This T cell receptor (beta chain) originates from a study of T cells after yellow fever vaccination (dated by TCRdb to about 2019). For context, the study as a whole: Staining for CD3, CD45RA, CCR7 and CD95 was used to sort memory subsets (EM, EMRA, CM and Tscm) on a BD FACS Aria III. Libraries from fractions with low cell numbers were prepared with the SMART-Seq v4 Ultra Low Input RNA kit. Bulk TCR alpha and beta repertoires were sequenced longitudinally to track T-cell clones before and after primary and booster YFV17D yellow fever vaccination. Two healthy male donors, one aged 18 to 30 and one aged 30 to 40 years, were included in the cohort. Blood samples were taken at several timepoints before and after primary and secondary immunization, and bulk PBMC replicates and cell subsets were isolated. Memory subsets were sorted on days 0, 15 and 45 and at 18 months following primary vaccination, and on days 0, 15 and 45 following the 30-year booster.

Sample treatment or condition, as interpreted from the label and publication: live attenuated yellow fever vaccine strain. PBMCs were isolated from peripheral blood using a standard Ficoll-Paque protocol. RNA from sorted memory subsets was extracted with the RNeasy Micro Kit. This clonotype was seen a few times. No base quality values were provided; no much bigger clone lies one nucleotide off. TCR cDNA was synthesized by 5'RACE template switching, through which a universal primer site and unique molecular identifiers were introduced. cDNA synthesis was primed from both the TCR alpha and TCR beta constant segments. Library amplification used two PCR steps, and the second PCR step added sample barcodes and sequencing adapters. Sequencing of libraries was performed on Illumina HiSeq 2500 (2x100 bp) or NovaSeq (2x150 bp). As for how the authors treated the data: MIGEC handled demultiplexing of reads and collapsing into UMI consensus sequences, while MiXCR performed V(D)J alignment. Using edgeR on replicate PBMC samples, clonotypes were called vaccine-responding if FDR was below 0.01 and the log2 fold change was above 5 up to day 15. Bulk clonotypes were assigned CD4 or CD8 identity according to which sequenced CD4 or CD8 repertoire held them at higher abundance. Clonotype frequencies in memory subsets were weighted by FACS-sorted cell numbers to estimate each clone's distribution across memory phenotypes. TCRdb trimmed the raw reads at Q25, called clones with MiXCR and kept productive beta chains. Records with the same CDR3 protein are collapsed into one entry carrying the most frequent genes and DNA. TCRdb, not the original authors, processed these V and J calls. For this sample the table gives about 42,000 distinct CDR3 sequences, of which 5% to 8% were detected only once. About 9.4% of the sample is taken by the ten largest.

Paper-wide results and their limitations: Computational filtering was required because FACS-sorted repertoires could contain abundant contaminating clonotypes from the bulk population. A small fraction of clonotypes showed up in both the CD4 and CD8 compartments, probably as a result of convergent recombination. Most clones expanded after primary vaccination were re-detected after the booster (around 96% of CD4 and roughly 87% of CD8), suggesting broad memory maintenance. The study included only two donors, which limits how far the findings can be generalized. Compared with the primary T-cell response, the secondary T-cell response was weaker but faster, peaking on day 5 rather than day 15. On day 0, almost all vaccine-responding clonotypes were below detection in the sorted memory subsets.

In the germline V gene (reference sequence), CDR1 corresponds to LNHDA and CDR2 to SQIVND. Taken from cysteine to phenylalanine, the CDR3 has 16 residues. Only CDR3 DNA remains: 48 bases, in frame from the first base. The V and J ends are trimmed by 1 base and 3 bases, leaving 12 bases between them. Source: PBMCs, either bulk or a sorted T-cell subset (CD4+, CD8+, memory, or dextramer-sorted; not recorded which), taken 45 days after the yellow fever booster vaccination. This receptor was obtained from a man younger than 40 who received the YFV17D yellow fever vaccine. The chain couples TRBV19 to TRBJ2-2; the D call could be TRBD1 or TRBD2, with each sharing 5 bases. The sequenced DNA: TGTGCCAGTAGTATAGGCTTGGGGGTAGACACCGGGGAGCTGTTTTTT. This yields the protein CASSIGLGVDTGELFF. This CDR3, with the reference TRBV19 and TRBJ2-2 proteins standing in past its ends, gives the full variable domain DGGITQSPKYLFRKEGQNVTLSCEQNLNHDAMYWYRQDPGQGLRLIYYSQIVNDFQKGDIAEGYSVSREKKESFPLTVTSAQKNPTAFYLCASSIGLGVDTGELFFGEGSRLTVL.